A selection of T cell receptor beta chains follows, all from one sample in a study of blood T cell repertoires in COVID-19. The table came from immunoSEQ multiplex PCR; TCRdb's copy has only in-frame clones and leaves some out. There are almost 55,000 clones in the sample; around 86% occur only once, and approximately 8% lies in the top ten. The material sequenced was peripheral blood. All receptors come from a man between 45 and 60 years old with active COVID-19. CDR3s include the opening cysteine and the closing phenylalanine or tryptophan. D genes are given only for firm matches. Not all rows give a size; the values are once, few, many and, for expanded clones, a class.

TRBV6-1,17,.,TRBJ2-1,.,CASSETHYAISYNEQFF,TGTGCCAGCAGTGAAACTCATTATGCTATTTCCTACAATGAGCAGTTCTTC
TRBV10-3,15,.,TRBJ2-1,TRBD1,CAISDDRDLNNEQFF,TGTGCCATCAGCGACGACAGGGACCTAAACAATGAGCAGTTCTTC
TRBV6-6,14,few,TRBJ1-2,TRBD1,CASTATGAYYGYTF,TGTGCCAGCACCGCGACAGGGGCGTACTATGGCTACACCTTC
TRBV7-2,15,.,TRBJ1-6,.,CASSVLNPGNSPLHF,TGTGCCAGCAGCGTCCTAAACCCGGGGAATTCACCCCTCCACTTT
TRBV6-6,15,.,TRBJ1-2,TRBD1,CASSYRAGTGGWYTF,TGTGCCAGCAGTTACCGGGCCGGGACAGGGGGATGGTACACCTTC
TRBV11-2,18,.,TRBJ2-1,TRBD2,CASSPGTSGRLYRNEQFF,TGTGCCAGCAGCCCCGGGACTAGCGGGAGGCTCTACCGCAATGAGCAGTTCTTC
TRBV2,15,.,TRBJ1-5,TRBD1,CASISGTGYGQPQHF,TGTGCCAGCATCTCCGGGACAGGGTATGGTCAGCCCCAGCATTTT
TRBV19,14,once,TRBJ1-1,TRBD1,CASRLTGANTEAFF,TGTGCCAGTAGACTAACAGGGGCGAACACTGAAGCTTTCTTT
TRBV9,15,medium-sized,TRBJ1-2,.,CASTAGYELVHGYTF,TGTGCCAGCACAGCAGGGTACGAACTGGTCCATGGCTACACCTTC
TRBV7-9,16,.,TRBJ2-2,TRBD2,CASSFGSGTNTGELFF,TGTGCCAGCAGCTTCGGGAGCGGGACTAACACCGGGGAGCTGTTTTTT
TRBV5-4,16,.,TRBJ2-3,TRBD2,CASSGGTSGGTDTQYF,TGTGCCAGCAGCGGTGGGACTAGCGGGGGAACAGATACGCAGTATTTT
TRBV7-2,17,once,TRBJ2-2,TRBD2,CASSLGLAGGSTGELFF,TGTGCCAGCAGCTTAGGACTAGCGGGAGGTTCCACCGGGGAGCTGTTTTTT
TRBV7-3,13,.,TRBJ2-1,.,CASSLYQATYQFF,TGTGCCAGCAGCTTATATCAGGCTACCTACCAGTTCTTC
TRBV7-9,17,.,TRBJ2-3,TRBD2,CASSSGLAGTSTDTQYF,TGTGCCAGCAGCTCGGGACTAGCGGGAACTAGCACAGATACGCAGTATTTT
TRBV2,13,.,TRBJ1-1,TRBD1,CASTLQGSGEAFF,TGTGCCAGCACTCTACAGGGGTCCGGTGAAGCTTTCTTT
TRBV16,16,.,TRBJ1-5,.,CASSQSLQNSNQPQHF,TGTGCCAGCAGCCAATCCCTCCAGAATAGCAATCAGCCCCAGCATTTT
TRBV7-6,13,large,TRBJ2-7,.,CASSLEVGYEQYF,TGTGCCAGCAGCTTAGAGGTCGGGTACGAGCAGTACTTC
TRBV29-1,16,.,TRBJ2-5,TRBD2,CSVVGEVAGIVETQYF,TGCAGCGTTGTTGGGGAGGTAGCGGGAATTGTGGAGACCCAGTACTTC
TRBV18,15,.,TRBJ1-3,.,CASSPMDSSGNTIYF,TGTGCCAGCTCACCGATGGACAGCTCTGGAAACACCATATATTTT
TRBV4-3,18,.,TRBJ2-1,TRBD2,CASSQAGTSGRGNNEQFF,TGCGCCAGCAGCCAAGCCGGGACTAGCGGGAGAGGGAACAATGAGCAGTTCTTC
TRBV19,18,once,TRBJ2-1,TRBD2,CASSSRLAGGGSYNEQFF,TGTGCCAGTAGTAGCAGACTAGCGGGAGGCGGGTCCTACAATGAGCAGTTCTTC
TRBV28,16,.,TRBJ1-3,.,CASSILGANSGNTIYF,TGTGCCAGCAGCATCCTGGGGGCGAACTCTGGAAACACCATATATTTT
TRBV7-9,16,.,TRBJ2-7,.,CASSLAEHAATYEQYF,TGTGCCAGCAGCTTAGCGGAACACGCGGCGACCTACGAGCAGTACTTC
TRBV18,13,.,TRBJ2-1,TRBD1,CASSPGTDEGQFF,TGTGCCAGCTCCCCCGGGACAGATGAAGGGCAGTTCTTC
TRBV5-1,15,once,TRBJ1-2,.,CASSLQGPPSDGYTF,TGCGCCAGCAGCTTGCAGGGTCCCCCTTCGGATGGCTACACCTTC
TRBV28,12,.,TRBJ1-1,TRBD1,CASSLGQGEAFF,TGTGCCAGCAGCCTCGGACAGGGTGAAGCTTTCTTT
TRBV19,17,.,TRBJ2-2,TRBD1,CASKTGTGPPNTGELFF,TGTGCCAGTAAAACCGGGACAGGGCCCCCGAACACCGGGGAGCTGTTTTTT
TRBV19,15,.,TRBJ1-5,TRBD1,CASSFAGGRNQPQHF,TGTGCCAGTTCATTCGCAGGGGGAAGGAATCAGCCCCAGCATTTT
TRBV28,14,.,TRBJ2-3,.,CASSPLGHTDTQYF,TGTGCCAGCAGTCCCCTGGGGCACACAGATACGCAGTATTTT
TRBV6-2/TRBV6-3,16,.,TRBJ2-1,TRBD1,CASSYHRDRVYNEQFF,TGTGCCAGCAGTTACCACCGGGACAGGGTCTACAATGAGCAGTTCTTC
TRBV12-3/TRBV12-4,13,.,TRBJ1-2,.,CASGNGGMNGYTF,TGTGCCAGCGGGAATGGGGGCATGAATGGCTACACCTTC
TRBV12-5,14,.,TRBJ2-5,.,CASGPGTAGETQYF,TGTGCTAGTGGTCCTGGGACAGCGGGAGAGACCCAGTACTTC
TRBV4-3,15,.,TRBJ2-1,TRBD2,CASSQEYGRGNEQFF,TGCGCCAGCAGCCAAGAGTACGGGAGGGGCAATGAGCAGTTCTTC
TRBV11-2,14,.,TRBJ1-3,.,CASSRRTQTDTIYF,TGTGCCAGCAGCCGGAGGACGCAAACTGACACCATATATTTT
TRBV15,16,.,TRBJ1-5,.,CATSSNRVWSNQPQHF,TGTGCCACCAGCAGCAACAGGGTGTGGAGCAATCAGCCCCAGCATTTT
TRBV7-2,17,.,TRBJ2-3,TRBD2,CASSLSAGGPSTDTQYF,TGTGCCAGCAGCTTAAGTGCGGGAGGGCCGAGCACAGATACGCAGTATTTT
TRBV4-2,16,.,TRBJ1-2,.,CASSQANPGSYYGYTF,TGTGCCAGCAGCCAAGCAAATCCCGGGAGTTACTATGGCTACACCTTC
TRBV20-1,11,.,TRBJ1-2,TRBD1,CAPGTGYGYTF,TGCGCGCCGGGGACAGGGTATGGCTACACCTTC
TRBV30,13,few,TRBJ1-3,.,CAWSPGPGNTIYF,TGTGCCTGGTCACCAGGGCCTGGAAACACCATATATTTT
TRBV6-4,16,.,TRBJ2-1,TRBD2,CASRYTLAELYNEQFF,TGTGCCAGCAGGTACACCCTAGCGGAGCTGTACAATGAGCAGTTCTTC
TRBV27,12,.,TRBJ2-3,TRBD2,CASRYSGGAQYF,TGTGCCAGCAGGTATAGCGGGGGTGCGCAGTATTTT
TRBV19,15,once,TRBJ2-2,.,CASRAGTTNTGELFF,TGTGCCAGTCGGGCCGGGACAACCAACACCGGGGAGCTGTTTTTT
TRBV18,17,once,TRBJ1-4,.,CASSLSGIGKTNEKLFF,TGTGCCAGCTCACTATCGGGTATCGGGAAAACTAATGAAAAACTGTTTTTT
TRBV19,14,.,TRBJ1-5,.,CASRDRDNNQPQHF,TGTGCCAGTAGGGACCGGGACAACAATCAGCCCCAGCATTTT
TRBV28,16,.,TRBJ2-3,TRBD2,CASLTPLAGGKDTQYF,TGTGCCAGCTTAACCCCTCTCGCGGGAGGAAAAGATACGCAGTATTTT
TRBV12-3/TRBV12-4,13,.,TRBJ1-2,.,CASTKGQGYGYTF,TGTGCCAGCACCAAAGGGCAGGGCTATGGCTACACCTTC
TRBV24-1,13,.,TRBJ2-1,.,CATSDSSRVEQFF,TGTGCCACCAGTGATAGTAGCCGTGTTGAGCAGTTCTTC
TRBV6-1,15,.,TRBJ1-1,.,CASSESPARGTEAFF,TGTGCCAGCAGTGAATCCCCAGCACGGGGGACTGAAGCTTTCTTT
TRBV7-3,14,once,TRBJ2-1,.,CASSPTTGFDEQFF,TGTGCCAGCAGCCCTACCACAGGGTTCGATGAGCAGTTCTTC
TRBV7-2,19,.,TRBJ2-4,TRBD2,CASSPRVLAGGLAKNIQYF,TGTGCCAGCAGCCCGAGAGTACTAGCGGGGGGGCTAGCCAAAAACATTCAGTACTTC
TRBV9,16,.,TRBJ2-3,.,CASSVWSGRSTDTQYF,TGTGCCAGCAGCGTATGGAGCGGAAGGAGCACAGATACGCAGTATTTT
TRBV5-6,18,.,TRBJ2-7,.,CASSPPSSDRRSSYEQYF,TGTGCCAGCAGCCCTCCCTCGAGTGACAGGCGGAGCTCCTACGAGCAGTACTTC
TRBV7-7,15,few,TRBJ2-1,.,CASSLGGTYYNEQFF,TGTGCTAGCAGCTTGGGCGGGACCTATTACAATGAGCAGTTCTTC